The present T cell receptor beta chain was sequenced within a study of T-cell reconstitution after alpha-beta-depleted transplantation in children. Per germline, CDR1 DFQATT and CDR2 SNEGSKA (reference sequence). V was cut by 5 bases and J by 7 bases, with 23 bases left in between. The CDR3 extends over 15 amino acids. Unique molecular identifiers were used in preparing the TCRbeta library. TCRdb passed the PCR reads through MiXCR, listing each CDR3 protein once. The data hold some 600,000 distinct CDR3 sequences, with roughly 15% observed a single time. The clonotype originates from a human donor who donated a stem cell graft to a child with acute myeloid leukemia. The chain has TRBV20-1 and TRBJ1-2; D is possibly TRBD1 (6 bases). Source: PBMCs from the stem cell graft donor, taken from the stem cell graft. CDR3 protein: CSADSRQATTSGYTF. Here the CDR3 DNA reads TGCAGTGCTGACTCCCGACAGGCCACTACGTCTGGCTACACCTTC.